This T cell receptor beta chain was observed in a study of T cells in Graves' hyperthyroidism and ophthalmopathy (dated 2019 in TCRdb). At the level of the whole study: Peripheral blood was sampled at the time of initial diagnosis, prior to any treatment. After blood sampling, hyperthyroidism patients were treated with methimazole at a starting dose of 30 mg daily, and ophthalmopathy patients were treated with high-dose intravenous methylprednisolone. A discovery cohort of about 100 patients, fewer than 50 with Graves' ophthalmopathy and fewer than 65 with stable Graves' hyperthyroidism, was used to find distinguishing TCR V-J signatures. In more than 5 Graves' hyperthyroidism patients, the study also compared T-cell repertoires from thyroid tissue with T-cell repertoires from blood. According to the paper, TCR Vbeta CDR3 sequencing was carried out on over 130 peripheral blood samples, which came from more than 40 ophthalmopathy, approximately 78 hyperthyroidism and approximately 17 progressor patients. Whether ophthalmopathy could be predicted prospectively was tested in an independent validation cohort made up of under 20 hyperthyroidism patients plus 17 patients who later progressed to ophthalmopathy. The 100 discovery patients were divided at random into training and test sets in a 7:3 ratio.

CDR1 and CDR2, looked up from the germline V gene (reference sequence), are DFQATT and SNEGSKA. The CDR3 measures 14 amino acids from cysteine to phenylalanine. The CDR3 DNA has 42 bases and is translated from base 1. Broader findings and caveats from the paper: In validation, progression to ophthalmopathy was predicted by the model with 70.59% sensitivity and 72.22% specificity, a median of roughly 6 months before onset. No statistical method was used to fix the sample size in advance, and group allocation was not hidden from the investigators. Ophthalmopathy was separated from stable hyperthyroidism by a 13 V-J signature model, with over 85% sensitivity and about 81% specificity obtained in cross-validation and 80%/75% obtained in testing. Most expanded thyroid clonotypes (frequency above 0.001) were also detected in blood, suggesting blood repertoires may reflect thyroid immune responses.

Notes on this clonotype: The specificity of this receptor is unknown. A read error is possible here, since a much larger clone lies one base away.

Hyperthyroidism patients were newly diagnosed, had a disease duration of under 2 months, and were aged 18 to 65 years. Any patient with an uncontrolled infection, another autoimmune disease, pregnancy or lactation was excluded. Diagnoses were based on clinical symptoms, serum thyroxine and TRAb, thyroid ultrasound and orbital computed tomography. For progressor patients, blood was drawn at the first diagnosis of hyperthyroidism, before any ophthalmopathy symptoms had appeared. PBMCs were separated from 7.5 to 10 ml of fresh peripheral blood using Ficoll-Paque density gradient centrifugation. Progressor patients were defined as those initially diagnosed with Graves' hyperthyroidism in whom ophthalmopathy developed during follow-up. Total RNA was extracted using Trizol reagent, and RNA quality was assessed on an Agilent 2100 Bioanalyzer. TCR beta CDR3 regions were amplified from RNA transcripts. The first round of RT-PCR for the TCR CDR3 was performed with the HTBI primer set and the Qiagen OneStep RT-PCR kit. Libraries were constructed in a second round of multiplex PCR, after which size selection and purification were carried out. Sequencing of the libraries was done on an Illumina HiSeq2000 using paired-end 100 bp reads. In the original analysis: SOAPnuke was used to process the raw data, throwing out any read that contained adapters or uncalled bases, had a mean Phred below 15, or lacked an exact constant-primer or identifier match. High-quality paired reads were merged with COPE v1.2.5, and unique nucleotide sequences were defined as clonotypes. Clonotypes were aligned to IMGT TRBV, TRBD and TRBJ reference segments using MiTCR v1.1. Only V-J combinations with frequency above 0.0001, covering 99% to 99.2% of repertoires, were analysed. The TCS score was defined as F50 (clonal expansion) divided by E x V (chaos), with BLOSUM62-based TCRdist calculated between CDR3 peptides within each V-J. Welch's t-statistics and random forest reduced just over 500 V-J features to 13, which were used in a naive Bayes classifier (R e1071). The public reads were reprocessed in TCRdb via fastp at Q25 and MiXCR, keeping in-frame beta chains. A single entry per CDR3 protein holds the most common genes and DNA from its merged rows. TCRdb, not the authors, supplied the V and J calls. The sample table contains approximately 600,000 distinct CDR3 sequences; only one count was recorded for more than 11% of them. Under 7% of the sample is held by the ten biggest clonotypes.

The sequence came from a woman aged 30 to 39 with Graves' hyperthyroidism that later progressed to Graves' ophthalmopathy. This chain is built from TRBV20-1 and TRBJ2-7, and 8 junction bases match TRBD2. The sequencing input was blood. The sequenced DNA is TGCAGTGCTAGCGGGAGGGAAAGCTCCTACGAGCACTACTTC. Its protein is CSASGRESSYEHYF.